The rows below give T cell receptor beta chains drawn from one sample of a study of regulatory T cells in long-lasting Graves disease. TCRdb re-called the multiplex PCR reads with MiXCR, one entry per CDR3 protein. The sample contains 400,000 to 500,000 distinct CDR3 sequences, about a fifth of which appear only once. Sequencing was performed on peripheral blood mononuclear cells (PBMCs), taken when the disease was refractory, from a patient treated with antithyroid drugs. Receptor source: a female donor with Graves disease. Each CDR3 is given with its conserved first and last residue.

V	J	CDR3
TRBV6-1	TRBJ1-5	CASRGTGDGGNQPQHF
TRBV7-2	TRBJ2-5	CASSPRNAQETQYF
TRBV12-3/TRBV12-4	TRBJ2-6	CASSSRFGVVGANVLTF
TRBV28	TRBJ2-5	CASSSGGVTQETQYF
TRBV6-5	TRBJ1-2	CASSSGQGLGDGYTF
TRBV6-5	TRBJ2-7	CASSYSGGVIPYEQYF
TRBV20-1	TRBJ1-2	CSAPTGTANPF
TRBV12-5	TRBJ1-1	CASGRTGGLTEAFF
TRBV7-3	TRBJ1-1	CASSLLGGMVNTEAFF
TRBV20-1	TRBJ1-1	CSARAPGRGSKAFF
TRBV29-1	TRBJ2-3	CSVGGLAGSPDTQYF
TRBV12-3/TRBV12-4	TRBJ1-2	CASSLNPQLNYGYTF
TRBV28	TRBJ1-1	CASRRGGPGTEAFF
TRBV6-1	TRBJ1-2	CASTGQLYGYTF
TRBV19	TRBJ1-5	CASSMLLDRVGQPQHF
TRBV6-1	TRBJ2-5	CASSETGQGETQYF
TRBV5-1	TRBJ2-7	CASSLWSGGEQYF
TRBV7-2	TRBJ1-5	CASSLNPNFINQPQHF
TRBV5-1	TRBJ2-7	CASSAQAKSSYEQYF
TRBV15	TRBJ1-1	CATSGRGGNTEAFF
TRBV12-3/TRBV12-4	TRBJ1-1	CASSLRGFGAFF
TRBV20-1	TRBJ1-2	CSASPGATDYGYTF
TRBV27	TRBJ2-7	CASSLTTSGSLHEQYF
TRBV4-1	TRBJ2-5	CASSHPGGSGQETQYF
TRBV12-3/TRBV12-4	TRBJ2-5	CASKLGRETQYF
TRBV3-1	TRBJ2-7	CASSQARQASHEQYF
TRBV5-1	TRBJ1-2	CASSLDREEYGYTF
TRBV4-1	TRBJ1-2	CASSKTQDISSYGYTF
TRBV18	TRBJ2-7	CASPPRGHEQYF
TRBV27	TRBJ1-1	CASSSYRGRNTEAFF
TRBV2	TRBJ1-5	CASSEKAGGKGYYSSQPQHF
TRBV2	TRBJ1-4	CASGGGDEKLFF
TRBV27	TRBJ2-1	CASSLRPGLASYNEQFF
TRBV12-3/TRBV12-4	TRBJ2-5	CASSLDLETQYF
TRBV5-1	TRBJ1-2	CASSLAGGTSYGYTF
TRBV15	TRBJ2-7	CATSRVDGRGSEQYF
TRBV11-2	TRBJ2-7	CASSLYSRGSYEQYF
TRBV10-3	TRBJ2-4	CAISEPGGTAKNIQYF
TRBV3-1	TRBJ2-4	CASSSENIQYF
TRBV9	TRBJ2-2	CASSVTLAAYTGELFF
TRBV20-1	TRBJ1-1	CSARSRGTGGEAFF
TRBV28	TRBJ2-5	CASSLQTGSQETQYF
TRBV5-1	TRBJ1-1	CASSSRTGEAFF
TRBV13	TRBJ1-1	CASSLGFSTEAFF
TRBV11-3	TRBJ2-3	CASSSTIAGGLADTQYF
TRBV7-9	TRBJ1-1	CASSLRTGGVMNTEAFF
TRBV12-3/TRBV12-4	TRBJ1-6	CASSQWTAQNSPLHF
TRBV19	TRBJ2-7	CASSIGDGSYEQYF
TRBV7-9	TRBJ2-7	CASSETSGAYEQYF
TRBV29-1	TRBJ2-3	CSAGPDGADTQYF
TRBV19	TRBJ2-7	CASSAGGGEQYF
TRBV12-3/TRBV12-4	TRBJ1-3	CASSLQGDTIYF
TRBV6-1	TRBJ2-7	CASSPATGGPYEQYF
TRBV6-2/TRBV6-3	TRBJ1-2	CASSYSKADPDGYTF
TRBV25-1	TRBJ2-7	CASSEKRGVSYEQYF
TRBV13	TRBJ2-4	CASTQAPGAGDIQYF